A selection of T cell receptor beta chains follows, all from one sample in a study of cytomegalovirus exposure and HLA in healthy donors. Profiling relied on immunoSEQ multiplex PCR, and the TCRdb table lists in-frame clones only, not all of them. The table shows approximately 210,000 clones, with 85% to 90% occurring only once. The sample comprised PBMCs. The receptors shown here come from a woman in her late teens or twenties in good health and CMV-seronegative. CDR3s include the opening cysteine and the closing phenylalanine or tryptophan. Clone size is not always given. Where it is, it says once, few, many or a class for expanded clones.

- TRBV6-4 CASRPYRGYEQYF
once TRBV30 CAWSTGMGDTQYF
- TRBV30 CAWSVGDRGAQYF
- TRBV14 CASSQSGDEQFF
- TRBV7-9 CARITGTAYEKLFF
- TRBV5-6 CASTQGLSLTDTQYF
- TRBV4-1 CAAPREGQGVADTQYF
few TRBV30 CAWSVLRGSEAFF
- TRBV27 CASSSSGGAYNEQFF
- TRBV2 CASSEIGTDYEQYF
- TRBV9 CASSVGAAGVETQYF
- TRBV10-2 CASRRAGGFYNEQFF
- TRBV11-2 CASSVDRGVEQYF
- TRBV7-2 CASSAPRGGVGNTEAFF
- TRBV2 CASSEEQGESYGYTF
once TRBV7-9 CASSNGFRGTEAFF
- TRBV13 CASTAGGARNKNYGYTF
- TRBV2 CASRGRTGGDEQYF
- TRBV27 CASSPDSVSNEKLFF
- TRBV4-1 CASSQLRDTPTVFF
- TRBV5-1 CASSRTGGDTQYF
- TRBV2 CASRFNRGSVNEQYF
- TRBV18 CASSPRRGEENGYTF
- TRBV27 CASSLPGTGDNEQFF
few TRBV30 CAWGQGLETQYF
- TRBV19 CASKRNRVSGYTF
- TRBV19 CATRWGERSNQPQHF
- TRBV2 CASKPDSGNQPQHF
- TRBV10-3 CAIRDSGTDTQYF
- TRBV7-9 CASSLESEETQYF
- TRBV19 CASSGYRGENSPLHF
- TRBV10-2 CASSGVRGFGYTF
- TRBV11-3 CASSLVGAGGTDTQYF
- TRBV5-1 CASSLGTLQETQYF
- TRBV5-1 CASSRQGAGDIGTEAFF
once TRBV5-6 CASSLAGILAKNIQYF
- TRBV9 CASSVAGDVYGYTF
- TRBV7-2 CASSAGSGNTIYF
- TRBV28 CASSPLDRGSEDTQYF
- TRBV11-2 CASSLRHLSSYEQYF
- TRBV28 CASSPGTGRVETQYF
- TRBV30 CAWETGGSAGANVLTF
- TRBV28 CASSLLRTGLSGYTF
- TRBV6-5 CATGQEFPYEQYF